This record concerns one T cell receptor (beta chain) sequence. Assay: immunoSEQ multiplex PCR; the TCRdb copy retains only in-frame clones and omits some. The sample holds some 69,000 clones, 88% seen once. The sample comes from a study of OX40 agonist ivuxolimab in advanced cancers. About the research overall: Three individuals attained partial responses, comprising one hepatocellular carcinoma case and two cutaneous melanoma cases.

This CDR3 comprises 15 residues. From germline, CDR1 is SGHAT and CDR2 FQNNGV. The sequencing used CD4+ or CD8+ T cells sorted from blood, collected in a trial of the OX40 agonist ivuxolimab. The V and J genes are TRBV11-2 and TRBJ2-5; D may correspond to TRBD1 or TRBD2 (5 bases each). Judging by the DNA end, TRBJ2-7 fits better; the J call may be wrong. This clonotype originated in an adult with an advanced solid tumor such as melanoma, head and neck, liver or kidney cancer. The chain's CDR3 is CASSLERGRRYEQYF. In nucleotides, the CDR3 is TGTGCCAGCAGCTTAGAGAGGGGACGGCGCTACGAGCAGTACTTC.